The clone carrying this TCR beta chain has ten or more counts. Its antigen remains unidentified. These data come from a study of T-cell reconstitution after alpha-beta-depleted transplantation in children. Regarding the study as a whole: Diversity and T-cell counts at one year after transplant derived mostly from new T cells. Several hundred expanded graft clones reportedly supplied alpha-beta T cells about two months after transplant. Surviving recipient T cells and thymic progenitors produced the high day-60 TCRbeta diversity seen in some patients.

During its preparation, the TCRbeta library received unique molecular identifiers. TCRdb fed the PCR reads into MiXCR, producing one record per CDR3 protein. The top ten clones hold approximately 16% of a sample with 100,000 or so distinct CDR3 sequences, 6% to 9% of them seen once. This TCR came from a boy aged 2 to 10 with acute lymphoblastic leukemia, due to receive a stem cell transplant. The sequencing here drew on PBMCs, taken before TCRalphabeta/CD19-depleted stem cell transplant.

Written as DNA, the CDR3 is TGTGCCAGCAGTACAGGGGAATGGGGAGATACGCAGTATTTT. Residues: CASSTGEWGDTQYF. The rearrangement links TRBV12-3 or TRBV12-4 to TRBJ2-3, with 7 bases lining up with TRBD1. CDR3 length: 14 amino acids. V was pared by 5 bases and J by 5 bases, with 7 bases of the junction left unmatched.